This T cell receptor beta chain was sequenced in a study of radiation and T cells in renal cell carcinoma. Whole-study context: Nephrectomy followed 15 Gy stereotactic body radiation by 4 weeks.

Specified time point: baseline pretreatment blood. Treatment noted: 15 Gy SBRT to primary tumor, nephrectomy 4 weeks later. Germline values: CDR1 SGHRS, CDR2 YFSETQ. V lost 6 bases, J lost 3 bases, and 18 bases lay in between. This CDR3 region has 15 residues. Clones were read by immunoSEQ multiplex PCR, and TCRdb kept only the in-frame ones, dropping some. This sample yields around 140,000 clones, of which around four fifths are seen a single time; under 25% belongs to the top ten. The sequence derives from a woman in her forties or fifties with renal cell carcinoma. Sequenced here: blood, sampled from a patient whose treatment included radiotherapy and nephrectomy. This chain connects TRBV5-1 to TRBJ1-2, with D perhaps matching TRBD1 (5 bases). The CDR3 is CASKSSGQGDYGYTF. As DNA, the CDR3 is TGCGCCAGCAAATCCTCAGGGCAGGGAGACTATGGCTACACCTTC.